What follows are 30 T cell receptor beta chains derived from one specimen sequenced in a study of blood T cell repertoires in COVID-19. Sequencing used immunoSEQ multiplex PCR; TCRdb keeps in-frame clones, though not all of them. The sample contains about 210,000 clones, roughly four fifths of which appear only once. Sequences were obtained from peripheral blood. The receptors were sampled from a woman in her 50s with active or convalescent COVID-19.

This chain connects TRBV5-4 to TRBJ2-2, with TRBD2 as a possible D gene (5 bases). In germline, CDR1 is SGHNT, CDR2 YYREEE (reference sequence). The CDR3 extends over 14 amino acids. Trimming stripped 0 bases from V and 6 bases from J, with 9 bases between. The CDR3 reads CASSLGTGAGELFF. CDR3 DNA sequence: TGTGCCAGCAGCTTGGGGACTGGGGCCGGGGAGCTGTTTTTT.

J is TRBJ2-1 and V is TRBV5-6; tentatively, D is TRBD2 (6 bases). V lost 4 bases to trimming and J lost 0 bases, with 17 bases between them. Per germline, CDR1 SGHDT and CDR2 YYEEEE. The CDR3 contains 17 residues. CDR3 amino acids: CASSLQIATSSYNEQFF. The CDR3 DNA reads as TGTGCCAGCAGCCTCCAGATAGCGACTAGCTCCTACAATGAGCAGTTCTTC.

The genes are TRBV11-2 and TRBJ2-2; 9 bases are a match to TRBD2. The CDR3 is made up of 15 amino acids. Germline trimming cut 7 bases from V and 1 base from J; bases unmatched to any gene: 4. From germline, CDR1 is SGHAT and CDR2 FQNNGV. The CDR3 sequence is CASTEAGGNTGELFF. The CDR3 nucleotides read TGTGCCAGCACCGAAGCGGGAGGGAACACCGGGGAGCTGTTTTTT.

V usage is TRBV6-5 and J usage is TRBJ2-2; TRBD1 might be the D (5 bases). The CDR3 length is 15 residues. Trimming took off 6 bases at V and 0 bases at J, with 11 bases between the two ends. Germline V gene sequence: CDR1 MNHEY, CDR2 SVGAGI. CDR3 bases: TGTGCCAGCAGCTGGGGCAGCGCGAACACCGGGGAGCTGTTTTTT. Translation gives CASSWGSANTGELFF.

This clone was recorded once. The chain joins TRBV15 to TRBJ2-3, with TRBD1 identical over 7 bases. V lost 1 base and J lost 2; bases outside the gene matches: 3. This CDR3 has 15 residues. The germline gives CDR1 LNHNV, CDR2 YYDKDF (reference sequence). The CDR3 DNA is TGTGCCACCAGCAGAGGACAGGGTAACACAGATACGCAGTATTTT. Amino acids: CATSRGQGNTDTQYF. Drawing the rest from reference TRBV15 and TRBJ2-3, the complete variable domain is DAMVIQNPRYQVTQFGKPVTLSCSQTLNHNVMYWYQQKSSQAPKLLFHYYDKDFNNEADTPDNFQSRRPNTSFCFLDIRSPGLGDTAMYLCATSRGQGNTDTQYFGPGTRLTVL.

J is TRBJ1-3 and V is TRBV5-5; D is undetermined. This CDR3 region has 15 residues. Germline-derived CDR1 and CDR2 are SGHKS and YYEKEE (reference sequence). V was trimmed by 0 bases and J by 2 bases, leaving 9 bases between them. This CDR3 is CASSLGATTGNTIYF. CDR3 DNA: TGTGCCAGCAGCTTGGGGGCAACCACTGGAAACACCATATATTTT.

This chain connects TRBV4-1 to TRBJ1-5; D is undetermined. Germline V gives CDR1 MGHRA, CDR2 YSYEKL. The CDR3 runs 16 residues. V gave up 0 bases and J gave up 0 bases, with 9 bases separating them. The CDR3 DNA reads TGCGCCAGCAGCCAAGATGCGGATTATAGCAATCAGCCCCAGCATTTT. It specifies CASSQDADYSNQPQHF.

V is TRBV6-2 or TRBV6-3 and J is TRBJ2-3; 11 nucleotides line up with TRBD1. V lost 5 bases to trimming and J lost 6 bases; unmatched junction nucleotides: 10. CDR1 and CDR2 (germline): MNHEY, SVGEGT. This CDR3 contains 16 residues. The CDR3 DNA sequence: TGTGCCAGCAGTCGCCGGGGGACAGGGGGGGAGGATACGCAGTATTTT. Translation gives CASSRRGTGGEDTQYF.

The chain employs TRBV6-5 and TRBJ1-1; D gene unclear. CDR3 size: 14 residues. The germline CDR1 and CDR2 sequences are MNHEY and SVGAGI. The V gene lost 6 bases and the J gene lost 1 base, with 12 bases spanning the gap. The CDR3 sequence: CASRKGRENTEAFF. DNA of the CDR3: TGTGCCAGCAGAAAAGGACGGGAGAACACTGAAGCTTTCTTT.

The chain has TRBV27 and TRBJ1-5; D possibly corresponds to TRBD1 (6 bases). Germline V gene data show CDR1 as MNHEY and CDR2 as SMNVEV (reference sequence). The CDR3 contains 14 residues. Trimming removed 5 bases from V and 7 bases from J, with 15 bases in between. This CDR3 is CASSLGQLGQPQHF. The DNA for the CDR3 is TGTGCCAGCAGTCTAGGACAGTTGGGGCAGCCCCAGCATTTT.

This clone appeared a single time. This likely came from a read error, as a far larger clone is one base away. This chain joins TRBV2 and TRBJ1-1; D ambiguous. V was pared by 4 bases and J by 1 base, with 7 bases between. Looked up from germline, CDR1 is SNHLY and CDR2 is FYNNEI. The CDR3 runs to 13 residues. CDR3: CASSVAGNTEAFF. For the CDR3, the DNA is TGTGCCAGCAGTGTGGCAGGGAACACTGAAGCTTTCTTT.

This CDR3 is CASSYSIMQNSPLHF. Here the CDR3 DNA reads TGTGCCAGCAGTTACTCGATAATGCAGAATTCACCCCTCCACTTT. The chain carries TRBV6-6 and TRBJ1-6; D is unresolved. Germline-derived CDR1 and CDR2 are MNHNY and SVGAGI (reference sequence). Trimming stripped 0 bases from V and 7 bases from J, with 10 bases between. This CDR3 has 15 amino acids.

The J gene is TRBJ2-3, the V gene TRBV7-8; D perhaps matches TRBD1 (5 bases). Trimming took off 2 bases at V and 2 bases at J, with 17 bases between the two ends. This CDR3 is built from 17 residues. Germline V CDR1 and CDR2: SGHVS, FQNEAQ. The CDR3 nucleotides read TGTGCCAGCAGCTTAACAACGGCTCAGGGCCTCACAGATACGCAGTATTTT. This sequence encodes CASSLTTAQGLTDTQYF.

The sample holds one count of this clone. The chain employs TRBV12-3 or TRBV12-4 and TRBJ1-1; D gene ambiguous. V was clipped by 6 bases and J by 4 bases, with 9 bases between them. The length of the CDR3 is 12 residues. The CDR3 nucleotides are TGTGCCAGCAGCCCGGGGAGCACTGAAGCTTTCTTT. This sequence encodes CASSPGSTEAFF.

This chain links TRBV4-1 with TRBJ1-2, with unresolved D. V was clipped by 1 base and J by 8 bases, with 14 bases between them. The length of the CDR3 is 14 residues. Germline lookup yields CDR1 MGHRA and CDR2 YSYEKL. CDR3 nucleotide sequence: TGCGCCAGCAGCCAAGTTTCACAGCCCGCGGGCTACACCTTC. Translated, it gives CASSQVSQPAGYTF.

Here the CDR3 reads CASSLDPSGGLQETQYF. The DNA of the CDR3 is TGTGCCAGCAGCTTGGACCCTAGCGGGGGGCTCCAAGAGACCCAGTACTTC. This rearrangement joins TRBV5-4 to TRBJ2-5, with 11 bases identical to TRBD2. V lost 0 bases, J lost 1 base, and 5 bases stayed unmatched. CDR3 length equals 17 residues. Germline lookup yields CDR1 SGHNT and CDR2 YYREEE (reference sequence).

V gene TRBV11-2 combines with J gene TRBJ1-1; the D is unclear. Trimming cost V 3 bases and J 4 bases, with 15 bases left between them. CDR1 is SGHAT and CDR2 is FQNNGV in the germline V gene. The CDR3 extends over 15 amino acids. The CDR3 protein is CASSFSGYPTTEAFF. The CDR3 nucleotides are TGTGCCAGCAGCTTTTCGGGATATCCCACCACTGAAGCTTTCTTT. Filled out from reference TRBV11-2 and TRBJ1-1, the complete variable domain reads EAGVAQSPRYKIIEKRQSVAFWCNPISGHATLYWYQQILGQGPKLLIQFQNNGVVDDSQLPKDRFSAERLKGVDSTLKIQPAKLEDSAVYLCASSFSGYPTTEAFFGQGTRLTVV.

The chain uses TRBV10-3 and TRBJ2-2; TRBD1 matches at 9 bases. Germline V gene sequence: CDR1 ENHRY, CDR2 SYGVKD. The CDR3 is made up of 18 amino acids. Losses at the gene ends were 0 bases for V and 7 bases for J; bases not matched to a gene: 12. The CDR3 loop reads CAISESAGTGKNIGELFF. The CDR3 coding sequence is TGTGCCATCAGTGAGTCCGCCGGGACAGGGAAGAATATCGGGGAGCTGTTTTTT.

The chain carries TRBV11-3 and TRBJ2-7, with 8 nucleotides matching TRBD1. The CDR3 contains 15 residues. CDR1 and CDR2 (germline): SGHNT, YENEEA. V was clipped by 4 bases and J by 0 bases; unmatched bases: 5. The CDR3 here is CASSSGTGLSYEQYF. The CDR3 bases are TGTGCCAGCAGCTCCGGGACAGGCCTCTCCTACGAGCAGTACTTC. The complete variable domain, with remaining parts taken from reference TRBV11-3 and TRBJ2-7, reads EAGVVQSPRYKIIEKKQPVAFWCNPISGHNTLYWYLQNLGQGPELLIRYENEEAVDDSQLPKDRFSAERLKGVDSTLKIQPAELGDSAVYLCASSSGTGLSYEQYFGPGTRLTVT.

The CDR3 sequence is CASRRLEGDGYTF. CDR3 sequence (DNA): TGTGCCAGCCGGCGCTTGGAGGGCGATGGCTACACCTTC. J is TRBJ1-2 and V is TRBV25-1; D is ambiguous. Between the trimmed V and J ends, which lost 8 bases and 6 bases, there was a span of 16 bases. The V gene's germline CDR1 is MGHDK and CDR2 SYGVNS. The length of the CDR3 is 13 residues.

CDR3 nucleotide sequence: TGTGCCAGCAGCGTTACACCGCCCGAGTTCTTC. It translates to CASSVTPPEFF. The rearrangement links TRBV11-3 to TRBJ2-1; D remains ambiguous. The V end was cut by 5 bases, the J end by 14 bases, with 13 bases between. The germline CDR1 and CDR2 sequences are SGHNT and YENEEA. This CDR3 has 11 amino acids.

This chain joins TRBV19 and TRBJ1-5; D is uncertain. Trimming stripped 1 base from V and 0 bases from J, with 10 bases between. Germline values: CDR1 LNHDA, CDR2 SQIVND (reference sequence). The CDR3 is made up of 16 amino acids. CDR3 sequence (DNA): TGTGCCAGTAGTATAGGGGCAGACCGTAGCAATCAGCCCCAGCATTTT. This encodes CASSIGADRSNQPQHF.

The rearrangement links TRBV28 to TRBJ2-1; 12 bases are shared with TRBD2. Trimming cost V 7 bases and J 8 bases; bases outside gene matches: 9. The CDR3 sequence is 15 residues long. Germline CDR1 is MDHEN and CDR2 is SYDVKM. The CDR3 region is CASTLAGGPKDEQFF. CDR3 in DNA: TGTGCCAGCACCCTAGCGGGAGGGCCAAAGGATGAGCAGTTCTTC. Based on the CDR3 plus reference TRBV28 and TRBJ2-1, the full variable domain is DVKVTQSSRYLVKRTGEKVFLECVQDMDHENMFWYRQDPGLGLRLIYFSYDVKMKEKGDIPEGYSVSREKKERFSLILESASTNQTSMYLCASTLAGGPKDEQFFGPGTRLTVL.

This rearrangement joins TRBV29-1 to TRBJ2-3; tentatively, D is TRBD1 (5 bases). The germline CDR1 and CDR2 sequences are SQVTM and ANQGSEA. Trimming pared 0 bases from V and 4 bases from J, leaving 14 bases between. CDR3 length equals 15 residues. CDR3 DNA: TGCAGCGTTGAAGAGGCGCAGGGCTCGGCAGATACGCAGTATTTT. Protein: CSVEEAQGSADTQYF.

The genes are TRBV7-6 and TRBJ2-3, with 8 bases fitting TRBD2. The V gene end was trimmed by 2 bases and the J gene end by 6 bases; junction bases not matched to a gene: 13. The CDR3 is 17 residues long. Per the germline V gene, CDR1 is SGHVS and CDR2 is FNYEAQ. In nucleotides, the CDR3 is TGTGCCAGCAGCTTAAGGACTAGCCCCAGTCGGCCGGATACGCAGTATTTT. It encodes CASSLRTSPSRPDTQYF. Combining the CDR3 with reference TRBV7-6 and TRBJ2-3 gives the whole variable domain GAGVSQSPRYKVTKRGQDVALRCDPISGHVSLYWYRQALGQGPEFLTYFNYEAQQDKSGLPNDRFSAERPEGSISTLTIQRTEQRDSAMYRCASSLRTSPSRPDTQYFGPGTRLTVL.

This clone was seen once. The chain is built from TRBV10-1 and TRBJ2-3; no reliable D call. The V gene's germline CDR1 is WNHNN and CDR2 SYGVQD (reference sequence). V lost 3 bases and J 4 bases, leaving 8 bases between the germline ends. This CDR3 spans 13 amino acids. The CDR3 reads CASSDFLADTQYF. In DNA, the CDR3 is TGCGCCAGCAGTGATTTTCTCGCAGATACGCAGTATTTT.

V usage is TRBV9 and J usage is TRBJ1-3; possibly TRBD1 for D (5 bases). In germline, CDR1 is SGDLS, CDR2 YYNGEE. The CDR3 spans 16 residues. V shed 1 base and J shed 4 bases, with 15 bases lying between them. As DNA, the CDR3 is TGTGCCAGCAGCGTAAGGGGTGGAAATGAAGGAAACACCATATATTTT. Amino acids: CASSVRGGNEGNTIYF.

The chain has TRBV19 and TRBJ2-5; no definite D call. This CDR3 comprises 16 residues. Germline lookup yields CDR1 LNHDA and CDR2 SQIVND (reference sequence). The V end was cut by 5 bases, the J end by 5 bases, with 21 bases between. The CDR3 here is CASSSGAAPSGETQYF. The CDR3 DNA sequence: TGTGCCAGTAGTTCTGGAGCAGCTCCGAGTGGCGAGACCCAGTACTTC.

The CDR3 sequence: CASSIHGRDRGLGRTDTQYF. CDR3 in DNA: TGTGCCAGTAGTATACATGGACGGGACAGGGGGCTTGGCCGCACAGATACGCAGTATTTT. This sequence joins TRBV19 and TRBJ2-3, with 12 bases identical to TRBD1. The CDR3 runs to 20 residues. Germline CDR1 reads LNHDA; CDR2 reads SQIVND (reference sequence). V trimming: 2 bases; J trimming: 1 base; junction bases outside the gene matches: 13.

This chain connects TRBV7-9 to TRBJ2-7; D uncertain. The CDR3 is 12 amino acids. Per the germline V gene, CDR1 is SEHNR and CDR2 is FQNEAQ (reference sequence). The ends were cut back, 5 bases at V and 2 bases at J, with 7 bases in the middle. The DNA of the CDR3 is TGTGCCAGCAGCCGCGATGCCTACGAGCAGTACGTC. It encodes CASSRDAYEQYV.